This entry lists 19 T cell receptor beta chains sequenced from one sample in a study of CD8+ T cells in alopecia areata. Sequencing used cDNA as its template, made by extracting RNA and reverse transcribing it. TCRdb's copy holds only in-frame clones and misses some; the assay was immunoSEQ multiplex PCR. The sample lists about 220,000 clones, roughly 56% occurring once. Treatment noted: oral pan-JAK inhibitor, 5-10 mg twice daily. The sequenced sample was CD4+ T cells sorted from blood, obtained at week 4, from a patient treated with tofacitinib. These receptors came from a human donor with alopecia areata.

The chain links TRBV7-2 to TRBJ1-2; D uncertain. Germline V CDR1 and CDR2: SGHTA, FQGNSA. V was clipped by 2 bases and J by 7 bases, with 14 bases between them. The CDR3 runs 14 residues. The CDR3 coding sequence is TGTGCCAGCAGCTTAATGAGACGCCGCGCTGGCTACACCTTC. It translates to CASSLMRRRAGYTF.

The chain has TRBV25-1 and TRBJ2-1; D might be TRBD1 (6 bases). Trimming cost V 6 bases and J 7 bases, with 10 bases left between them. CDR3 length: 12 residues. Germline lookup yields CDR1 MGHDK and CDR2 SYGVNS. The CDR3: CASRNRENEQFF. The CDR3 DNA reads as TGTGCCAGCAGAAACAGGGAGAATGAGCAGTTCTTC.

This clone has just a few counts. This rearrangement joins TRBV13 to TRBJ2-7; D remains ambiguous. This CDR3 is built from 14 residues. The V gene lost 5 bases and the J gene lost 0 bases, with 11 bases spanning the gap. Germline V CDR1 and CDR2: PRHDT, FYEKMQ (reference sequence). DNA of the CDR3: TGTGCCAGCAGCCGACGGACGGGCTCCTACGAGCAGTACTTC. It codes for CASSRRTGSYEQYF.

The chain combines TRBV11-2 with TRBJ2-6; D possibly corresponds to TRBD2 (5 bases). The CDR3 runs to 15 residues. Trimming shortened V by 3 bases and J by 4 bases, and 10 bases separated the two germline ends. Germline CDR1 reads SGHAT; CDR2 reads FQNNGV. CDR3 bases: TGTGCCAGCAGCTTTCTCCGGAGGGGGGCCAACGTCCTGACTTTC. Translated: CASSFLRRGANVLTF.

The chain joins TRBV28 to TRBJ1-2, with D unclear. The CDR3 length is 12 residues. Trimming cost V 2 bases and J 4 bases, with 5 bases left between them. Germline CDR1 reads MDHEN; CDR2 reads SYDVKM. CDR3 residues: CASSLKGYGYTF. The DNA for the CDR3 is TGTGCCAGCAGTTTAAAGGGCTATGGCTACACCTTC.

The chain has TRBV7-2 and TRBJ2-1, with D unclear. This CDR3 is built from 17 residues. Per germline, CDR1 SGHTA and CDR2 FQGNSA. V dropped 2 bases and J dropped 5 bases, with 19 bases sitting between them. This chain's CDR3 is CASSLRSQFSRHNEQFF. DNA for the CDR3: TGTGCCAGCAGCTTAAGATCCCAATTTAGCAGGCACAATGAGCAGTTCTTC.

Here the CDR3 DNA reads TGCGCCAGCAGCTTTGGACAGCGTGCGGGCTACACCTTC. It encodes CASSFGQRAGYTF. The chain carries TRBV5-1 and TRBJ1-2; possibly TRBD1 for D (6 bases). This CDR3 has 13 amino acids. Germline CDR1 reads SGHRS; CDR2 reads YFSETQ. Trimming took 2 bases from V and 8 from J, leaving 13 bases between them. The full variable domain, completed using reference TRBV5-1 and TRBJ1-2, is KAGVTQTPRYLIKTRGQQVTLSCSPISGHRSVSWYQQTPGQGLQFLFEYFSETQRNKGNFPGRFSGRQFSNSRSEMNVSTLELGDSALYLCASSFGQRAGYTFGSGTRLTVV.

This clone came up a few times. The rearrangement joins TRBV5-4 to TRBJ1-6, with D tentatively TRBD1 (5 bases). The CDR3 has 17 amino acids. With 0 bases removed from V and 0 bases from J, the gap between germline ends came to 10 bases. Germline V CDR1 and CDR2: SGHNT, YYREEE (reference sequence). CDR3 nucleotides: TGTGCCAGCAGCTTGGGGACACAGAACTCCTATAATTCACCCCTCCACTTT. It encodes CASSLGTQNSYNSPLHF.

In this sample, this clone turned up a few times. V usage is TRBV21-1 and J usage is TRBJ2-7. TRBV21-1 is flagged as a pseudogene. This CDR3 spans 14 amino acids. CDR3 sequence (DNA): TGTGCCAGCAGCAACCGGGACGGGACCTACGAGCAGTACTTC. It specifies CASSNRDGTYEQYF.

The J gene is TRBJ2-7, the V gene TRBV20-1, with TRBD1 matching over 8 bases. In germline, CDR1 is DFQATT, CDR2 SNEGSKA (reference sequence). Unmatched junction bases numbered 0, after V lost 5 bases and J lost 3 bases. The CDR3 sequence is 11 residues long. In nucleotides, the CDR3 is TGCAGTGCTGGACAGGGCTACGAGCAGTACTTC. Protein sequence: CSAGQGYEQYF.

This rearrangement joins TRBV30 to TRBJ1-1; 7 positions agree with TRBD1. CDR1 is GTSNPN and CDR2 is SVGIG in the germline V gene (reference sequence). The V gene end was trimmed by 3 bases and the J gene end by 4 bases; junction bases not matched to a gene: 2. This CDR3 contains 12 residues. CDR3 coding DNA: TGTGCCTGGAGCAGGGGGGTCACTGAAGCTTTCTTT. Amino acid sequence: CAWSRGVTEAFF.

This clone showed up just a few times. The rearrangement uses TRBV23-1 and TRBJ1-4; D remains ambiguous. TRBV23-1 is an ORF, with its function uncertain. Trimming cost V 7 bases and J 8 bases, with 8 bases left between them. The CDR3 has 11 amino acids. The CDR3 loop is CASTGGEKLFF. The DNA for the CDR3 is TGCGCCAGCACAGGTGGCGAAAAACTGTTTTTT.

The count of this clone is one. The chain recombines TRBV30 with TRBJ1-2; the D gene is possibly TRBD1 (5 bases). V lost 0 bases to trimming and J lost 3 bases, with 14 bases between them. The CDR3 has 15 amino acids. Germline assignment: CDR1 GTSNPN and CDR2 SVGIG (reference sequence). The CDR3: CAWSVGGAFDYGYTF. As DNA, the CDR3 is TGTGCCTGGAGTGTAGGAGGGGCGTTCGACTATGGCTACACCTTC.

This rearrangement joins TRBV15 to TRBJ1-5; D is unresolved. The CDR3 runs to 12 residues. Germline V CDR1 and CDR2: LNHNV, YYDKDF (reference sequence). V was shortened by 4 bases and J by 6 bases, with 7 bases between the two germline ends. The CDR3 coding sequence is TGTGCCACCAGCACCCCTTTTCAGCCCCAGCATTTT. Translation: CATSTPFQPQHF. The whole variable domain, filled in from reference TRBV15 and TRBJ1-5, reads DAMVIQNPRYQVTQFGKPVTLSCSQTLNHNVMYWYQQKSSQAPKLLFHYYDKDFNNEADTPDNFQSRRPNTSFCFLDIRSPGLGDTAMYLCATSTPFQPQHFGDGTRLSIL.

The chain couples TRBV5-6 to TRBJ2-3; 9 bases align to TRBD2. This CDR3 region has 16 residues. Germline CDR1 SGHDT, CDR2 YYEEEE. Losses at the gene ends were 1 base for V and 3 bases for J; bases not matched to a gene: 6. CDR3 amino acids: CASSLPVAGETDTQYF. DNA of the CDR3: TGTGCCAGCAGCTTGCCCGTAGCGGGGGAAACAGATACGCAGTATTTT.

This chain connects TRBV20-1 to TRBJ2-5; no reliable D call. This CDR3 spans 11 amino acids. Trimming shortened V by 8 bases and J by 2 bases, and 9 bases separated the two germline ends. CDR1 is DFQATT, CDR2 SNEGSKA, per germline (reference sequence). CDR3 nucleotides: TGCAGTCCGCAAGGACAAGAGACCCAGTACTTC. Protein: CSPQGQETQYF.

The chain recombines TRBV2 with TRBJ1-2, with D perhaps TRBD1 (6 bases). Between the trimmed V and J ends, which lost 3 bases and 2 bases, there was a span of 19 bases. There are 17 residues in the CDR3. CDR1 is SNHLY, CDR2 FYNNEI, per germline. This chain's CDR3 is CASSELAGATINYGYTF. The DNA of the CDR3 is TGTGCCAGCAGTGAGTTGGCAGGGGCGACTATCAACTATGGCTACACCTTC.

This clone was detected ten times or more. One end of the junction is discordant with germline, which a read error may explain. This chain uses TRBV19 with TRBJ1-5; 7 nucleotides match TRBD1. Germline V gives CDR1 LNHDA, CDR2 SQIVND (reference sequence). The CDR3 spans 11 residues. The chain's CDR3 is CASSFGQERAF. The DNA of the CDR3 is TGTGCCAGTAGTTTCGGACAGGAGAGGGCCTTT.

This clone appeared a single time. This chain uses TRBV9 with TRBJ1-2, with TRBD1 as a possible D gene (6 bases). Between the trimmed V and J ends, which lost 2 bases and 4 bases, there was a span of 15 bases. In germline, CDR1 is SGDLS, CDR2 YYNGEE. The CDR3 sequence is 15 residues long. The CDR3 sequence is CASSVGVTGTYGYTF. The DNA for the CDR3 is TGTGCCAGCAGCGTTGGGGTGACAGGAACCTATGGCTACACCTTC.